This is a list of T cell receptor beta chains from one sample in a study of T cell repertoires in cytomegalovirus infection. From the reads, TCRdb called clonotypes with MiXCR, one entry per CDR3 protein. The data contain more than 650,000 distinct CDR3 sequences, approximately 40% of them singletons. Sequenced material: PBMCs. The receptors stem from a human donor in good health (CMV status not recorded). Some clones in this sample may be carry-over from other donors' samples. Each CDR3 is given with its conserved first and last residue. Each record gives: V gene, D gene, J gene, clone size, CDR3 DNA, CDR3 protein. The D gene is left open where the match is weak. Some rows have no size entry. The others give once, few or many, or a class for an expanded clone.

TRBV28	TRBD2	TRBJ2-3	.	TGTGCCAGCAGTCCCCTCGGGAGGGGATCTAGCACAGATACGCAGTATTTT	CASSPLGRGSSTDTQYF
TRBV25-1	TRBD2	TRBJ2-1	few	TGTGCCAGCAGTGAATCATGGGAGGGCTCGTACAATGAGCAGTTCTTC	CASSESWEGSYNEQFF
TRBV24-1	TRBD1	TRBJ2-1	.	TGTGCCACCAGTGATCGAGGACAGGGGGAGGGGTCTGAGCAGTTCTTC	CATSDRGQGEGSEQFF
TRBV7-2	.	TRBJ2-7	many	TGTGCCAGCAGCGCGATCAGGGACGAGCAGTACTTC	CASSAIRDEQYF
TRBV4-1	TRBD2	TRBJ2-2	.	TGCGCCAGCAGCCAACCGGGACTAGCGCTTACCGGGGAGCTGTTTTTT	CASSQPGLALTGELFF
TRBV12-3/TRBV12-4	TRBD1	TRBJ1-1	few	TGTGCCAGCAGACGACAGGGGGGAGGGACTGAAGCTTTCTTT	CASRRQGGGTEAFF
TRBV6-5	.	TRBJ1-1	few	TGTGCCAGCGCGATGAGGGGCGACACTGAAGCTTTCTTT	CASAMRGDTEAFF
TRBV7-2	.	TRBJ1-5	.	TGTTACAGCAGCTTAGGAATACGGAGGCCCCAGCCTTTT	CYSSLGIRRPQPF
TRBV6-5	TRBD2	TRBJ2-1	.	TGTGCCAGCAGTTACTCGAAGTGGGGGGGAGCCAACAATGAGCCGTTCTTC	CASSYSKWGGANNEPFF
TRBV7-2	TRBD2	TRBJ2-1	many	TGTGCCAGCAGCTTACGACTAGCCGAGAGCTCCTACAATGAGCAGTTCTTC	CASSLRLAESSYNEQFF
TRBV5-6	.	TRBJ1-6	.	TGTGCCAGCAGCCCGAGCCAGAGCTCCTATAATTCACCCCTCCACTTT	CASSPSQSSYNSPLHF
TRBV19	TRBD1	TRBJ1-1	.	TGTGCCAGTGTCGAGGGACAGGTGTGGGACACTGAAGCTTTCTTT	CASVEGQVWDTEAFF
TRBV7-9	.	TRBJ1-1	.	TGTGCCAGCAGTTTAGACACCCCGAACACTGAAGCTTTCTTT	CASSLDTPNTEAFF
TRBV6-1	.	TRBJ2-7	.	TGTGCCAGCAGTGAACCAGGTTCGGGCACCTACGAGCAGTACTTC	CASSEPGSGTYEQYF
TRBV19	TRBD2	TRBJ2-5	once	TGTGCCAGTAGTATAGATTCGAGGCGGGAGGGAGAGGAAGAGACCCAGTACTTC	CASSIDSRREGEEETQYF
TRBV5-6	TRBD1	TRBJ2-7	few	TGTGCCAGCAGTAGGTGGACAGGGACTTTTGGCTACGAGCAGTACTTC	CASSRWTGTFGYEQYF
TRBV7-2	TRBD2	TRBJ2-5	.	TGTGCCAGCAGCTCTCCCCCGGGGACTAGCGGGTACCAAGAGACCCAGTACTTC	CASSSPPGTSGYQETQYF